The 5 T cell receptor beta chains listed next were all sequenced from one sample in a study of cytomegalovirus exposure and HLA in healthy donors. A multiplex PCR was run with 60 Vbeta primers and 13 Jbeta primers. Here immunoSEQ multiplex PCR was the method, and the copy in TCRdb shows in-frame clones only, minus some. Its table records 40,000 to 50,000 clones. Sequenced sample: PBMCs. Source of these receptors: a woman aged 25-40 years in good health and CMV-seronegative.

The chain uses TRBV30 and TRBJ2-7; the D gene is possibly TRBD2 (6 bases). The germline CDR1 and CDR2 sequences are GTSNPN and SVGIG (reference sequence). V was shortened by 8 bases and J by 2 bases, with 19 bases between the two germline ends. This CDR3 comprises 14 residues. Here the CDR3 DNA reads TGTGCCGGCGGCTTTAGGGGAGGCGCCTACGAGCAGTACTTC. Translating gives CAGGFRGGAYEQYF. Based on the CDR3 plus reference TRBV30 and TRBJ2-7, the full variable domain is SQTIHQWPATLVQPVGSPLSLECTVEGTSNPNLYWYRQAAGRGLQLLFYSVGIGQISSEVPQNLSASRPQDRQFILSSKKLLLSDSGFYLCAGGFRGGAYEQYFGPGTRLTVT.

J is TRBJ2-1 and V is TRBV7-3; TRBD2 agrees at 7 bases. The V segment lost 5 bases and the J segment 9 bases; nucleotides outside the gene matches: 7. The CDR3 contains 13 residues. CDR1 and CDR2 (germline): SGHTA, FQGTGA. The CDR3 sequence is CASSHEIAGEQFF. In DNA, the CDR3 is TGTGCCAGCAGCCACGAAATAGCGGGTGAGCAGTTCTTC.

About this clone itself: A junction end diverges from the germline sequence, so it may reflect a read error. The chain carries TRBV7-9 and TRBJ2-5, with 7 positions matching TRBD2. The CDR3 is 11 amino acids. CDR1 is SEHNR and CDR2 is FQNEAQ in the germline V gene (reference sequence). The CDR3, as DNA: TGTGCCACCGGGGGGTTGGAGAACCAGTACTTC. Translating gives CATGGLENQYF.

The chain links TRBV4-2 to TRBJ2-7; D is uncertain. CDR3 size: 12 residues. Germline-derived CDR1 and CDR2 are LGHNA and YNFKEQ. Trimming shortened V by 0 bases and J by 6 bases, and 6 bases separated the two germline ends. For the CDR3, the DNA is TGTGCCAGCAGCCAAGATATGAGCGAGCAGTACTTC. This gives the protein CASSQDMSEQYF.

V is TRBV18 and J is TRBJ1-1, with 9 bases fitting TRBD1. CDR1 KGHSH and CDR2 LQKENI come from the germline V gene. V lost 1 base, J lost 4 bases, and 4 bases stayed unmatched. The CDR3 consists of 15 residues. CDR3 residues: CASSPLQGASTEAFF. The CDR3 region has the DNA TGTGCCAGCTCACCACTACAGGGGGCTTCCACTGAAGCTTTCTTT.